This record looks at one T cell receptor beta chain sequence and its context. Its antigen is still unknown. Per-nucleotide qualities are absent, and no much larger clonotype sits a single base away. Reading the label with the study, this specimen's time point is: baseline before first vaccination. The vaccinee samples were drawn from two UK trials, COV001 and COV002, one of which was a single-blind randomized controlled phase 2/3 trial testing AZD1222 (ChAdOx1 nCoV-19) in healthy adults. For TCRbeta chain sequencing, PBMC samples from trial participants were taken at day 0 and at day 28 after the second dose. The data were obtained in a study of T cell responses to AZD1222 COVID-19 vaccine (dated by TCRdb to the early 2020s). General notes on the study: AZD1222 recipients given second doses at about 4 weeks or at about 12 weeks were pooled, since spike-specific TCR depth and breadth were not found to differ between the two schedules. A total of approximately 250 trial participants underwent TCR sequencing, of whom roughly 210 had received two doses of AZD1222 and some 25 had received two doses of the MenACWY control vaccine. Trial participants were enrolled into age subgroups of 18-55, 56-69 and 70-plus years, which contained about 150, 28 and 57 TCR-sequenced participants, respectively. General conclusions and limits of the study: Because no day 14 peak-response samples were available, repertoires were characterized only after the peak T cell response. Reportedly, almost half of the unique spike-specific TCRs recognized epitopes lying outside the regions that are mutated in the B.1.351 and B.1.1.7 variants. CD4 TCRs associated with the vaccine covered the entire spike protein, and the dominant responses were in regions 160-218 and 743-854. Spike-specific TCR breadth and depth rose significantly after two AZD1222 doses compared with day 0 and with MenACWY recipients. Participants were mostly white British and included more females than males, and it was suggested by the authors that clonal diversity may have been underestimated. Conclusions about previously exposed vaccinees were limited because only six AZD1222 recipients were SARS-CoV-2 seropositive at baseline. The 56-69-year group was small, and its depth increase did not reach significance, likely because of low power.

The CDR3 regions of human TCRbeta chains were subjected to immunosequencing. In the source study's methods: Repertoire TCRs were matched against a reference library of SARS-CoV-2-specific TCRs generated with the MIRA antigen-specificity platform. Breadth was defined as the fraction of unique TCRs that were SARS-CoV-2-associated, and depth was defined as the fraction of total T cells that were SARS-CoV-2-associated. Using the MIRA data, each spike-specific TCR was assigned both to the spike region to which the TCR was reactive and to a CD4 or CD8 class. Log10-transformed breadth and depth values were compared by one-way ANOVA with Sidak's multiple comparisons tests. TCRdb took over this immuneACCESS table, retaining in-frame rearrangements with V and J assigned. Such tables are incomplete; in checked studies, under half of the missing clones stem from an unresolved V gene, and the remainder is unexplained. V, J and clone size are taken as reported in that table, and D and trimming were inferred from the DNA itself. Counted in this sample were about 76,000 clones; over 85% of them appeared once. Approximately 4.2% of the sample is in the top ten clones.

CDR3 length: 15 amino acids, cysteine to phenylalanine. Just the 45-base CDR3 DNA is kept, in frame starting at base 1. Between the V and J ends, shortened by 0 bases and 7 bases respectively, the junction contains 13 bases. From the germline V gene (reference sequence), CDR1 is LGHDT and CDR2 is YNNKEL. The rearranged chain carries TRBV3-1 (or the pseudogene TRBV3-2) and TRBJ1-5, with the D segment identity uncertain. Sequenced here: peripheral blood, sampled on day 0 of AZD1222 vaccination. The source of this sequence is an adult in good health. The CDR3 amino acid sequence is: CASSQDRVSGQPQHF. The DNA sequence is as follows: TGTGCCAGCAGCCAAGATCGGGTAAGCGGGCAGCCCCAGCATTTT.